This T cell receptor (beta chain) was sequenced for a study of cytomegalovirus exposure and HLA in healthy donors. Study results and limitations: An apparent linkage of common viral pathogens to several of the most significant clusters emerged in a later analysis. Per a prior analysis, the majority of TCR beta V segments were productive roughly 87% or roughly 30% of the time.

In the PCR, 60 Vbeta and 13 Jbeta primers were used. Measured with immunoSEQ multiplex PCR; TCRdb has only the in-frame clones, and not every one. The data contain some 120,000 clones, over 75% of them singletons. Only a few counts were recorded for this clone. Its antigen is currently unknown. The CDR3 sequence is 16 residues long. The junction had 4 bases not matched to a gene; V was cut back by 0 bases and J by 2 bases. The germline V gene encodes CDR1 SGHRS and CDR2 YFSETQ. The rearrangement uses TRBV5-1 and TRBJ2-2; 7 bases are a match to TRBD2. The clonotype comes from a man between 50 and 59 years old in good health and CMV-seronegative. The source material was PBMCs. This chain's CDR3 is CASSLAGGRNTGELFF. CDR3 nucleotides: TGCGCCAGCAGCTTGGCAGGCGGGAGAAACACCGGGGAGCTGTTTTTT.